These 3 T cell receptor beta chains were all obtained from the same sample, sequenced in a study of cytomegalovirus exposure and HLA in healthy donors. Primers: 60 Vbeta forward and 13 Jbeta reverse. Assay: immunoSEQ multiplex PCR; the TCRdb copy retains only in-frame clones and omits some. This sample yields some 140,000 clones, of which approximately 80% are seen a single time; more than 0.9% belongs to the top ten. Material for sequencing was PBMCs. Source of these receptors: a male donor in good health and CMV-seropositive.

The V call is TRBV28, the J call TRBJ2-7; 7 bases are a match to TRBD2. The germline V gene has CDR1 MDHEN and CDR2 SYDVKM. This CDR3 has 14 amino acids. With V trimmed by 4 bases and J by 0 bases, 3 bases remained unmatched. CDR3 nucleotides: TGTGCCAGCAGTTATGGCGGGAGCTCCTACGAGCAGTACTTC. Protein: CASSYGGSSYEQYF.

With regard to this clone: A read error may produce the germline difference seen at one junction end. This rearrangement joins TRBV6-1 to TRBJ1-2; D remains ambiguous. Germline assignment: CDR1 MNHNS and CDR2 SASEGT. The CDR3 extends over 14 amino acids. The CDR3 DNA sequence: TGTGCCAGCAGCGAAGATGTCCTCAACTATGGCTACACCTTC. Its translation: CASSEDVLNYGYTF.

The rearrangement links TRBV13 to TRBJ2-1, with TRBD2 identical over 9 bases. V lost 0 bases and J lost 5; bases outside the gene matches: 5. The CDR3 runs 16 residues. Looked up from germline, CDR1 is PRHDT and CDR2 is FYEKMQ (reference sequence). This CDR3 is CASSLGFGTSNNEQFF. CDR3 DNA: TGTGCCAGCAGCTTAGGATTCGGGACTAGCAACAATGAGCAGTTCTTC.